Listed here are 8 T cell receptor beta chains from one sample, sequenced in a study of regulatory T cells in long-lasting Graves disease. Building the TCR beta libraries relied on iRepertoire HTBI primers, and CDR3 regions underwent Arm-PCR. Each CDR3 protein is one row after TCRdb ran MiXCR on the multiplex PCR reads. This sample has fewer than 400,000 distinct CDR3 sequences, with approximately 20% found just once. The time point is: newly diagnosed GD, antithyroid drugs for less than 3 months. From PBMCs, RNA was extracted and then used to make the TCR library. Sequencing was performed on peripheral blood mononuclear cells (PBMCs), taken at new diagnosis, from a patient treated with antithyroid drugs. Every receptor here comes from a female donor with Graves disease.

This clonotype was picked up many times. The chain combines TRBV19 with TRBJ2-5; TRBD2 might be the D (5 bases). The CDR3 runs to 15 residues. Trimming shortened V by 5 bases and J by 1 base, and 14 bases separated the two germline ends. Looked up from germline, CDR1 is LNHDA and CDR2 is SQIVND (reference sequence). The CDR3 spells CASSSRTEGQETQYF. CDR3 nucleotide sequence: TGTGCCAGTAGTTCACGCACAGAGGGCCAAGAGACCCAGTACTTC.

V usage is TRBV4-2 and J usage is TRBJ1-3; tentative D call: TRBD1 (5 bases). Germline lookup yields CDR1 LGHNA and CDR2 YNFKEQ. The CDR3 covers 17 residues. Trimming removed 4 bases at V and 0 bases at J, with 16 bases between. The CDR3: CASSPQGNSASGNTIYF. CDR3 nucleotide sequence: TGTGCCAGCAGCCCTCAGGGTAACAGTGCCTCTGGAAACACCATATATTTT.

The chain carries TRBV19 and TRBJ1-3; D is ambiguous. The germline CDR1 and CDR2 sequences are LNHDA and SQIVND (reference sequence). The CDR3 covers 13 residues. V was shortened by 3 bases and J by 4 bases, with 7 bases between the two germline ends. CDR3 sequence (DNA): TGTGCCAGTAGTATTGACGCGGGAAACACCATATATTTT. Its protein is CASSIDAGNTIYF. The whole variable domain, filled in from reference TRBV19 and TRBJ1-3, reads DGGITQSPKYLFRKEGQNVTLSCEQNLNHDAMYWYRQDPGQGLRLIYYSQIVNDFQKGDIAEGYSVSREKKESFPLTVTSAQKNPTAFYLCASSIDAGNTIYFGEGSWLTVV.

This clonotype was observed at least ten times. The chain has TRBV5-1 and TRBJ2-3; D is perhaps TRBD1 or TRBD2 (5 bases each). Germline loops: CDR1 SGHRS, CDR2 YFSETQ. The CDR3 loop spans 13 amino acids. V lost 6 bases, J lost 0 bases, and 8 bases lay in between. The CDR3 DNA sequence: TGCGCCAGCAACCGGGACAGCACAGATACGCAGTATTTT. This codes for CASNRDSTDTQYF.

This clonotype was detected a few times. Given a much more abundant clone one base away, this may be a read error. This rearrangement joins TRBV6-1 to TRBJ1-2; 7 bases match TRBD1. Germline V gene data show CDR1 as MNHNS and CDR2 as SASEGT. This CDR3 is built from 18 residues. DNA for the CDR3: TGTGCCAGCAGTGGAACCGAAGTGACAGGGAGATTCCTATATGGCTACGCCTTC. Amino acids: CASSGTEVTGRFLYGYAF.

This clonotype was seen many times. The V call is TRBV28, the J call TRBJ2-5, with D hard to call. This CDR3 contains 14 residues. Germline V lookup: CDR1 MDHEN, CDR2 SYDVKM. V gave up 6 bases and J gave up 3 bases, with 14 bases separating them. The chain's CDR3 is CASRKSFREETQYF. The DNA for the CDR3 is TGTGCCAGCAGAAAATCTTTTAGGGAAGAGACCCAGTACTTC. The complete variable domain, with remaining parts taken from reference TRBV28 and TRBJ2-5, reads DVKVTQSSRYLVKRTGEKVFLECVQDMDHENMFWYRQDPGLGLRLIYFSYDVKMKEKGDIPEGYSVSREKKERFSLILESASTNQTSMYLCASRKSFREETQYFGPGTRLLVL.

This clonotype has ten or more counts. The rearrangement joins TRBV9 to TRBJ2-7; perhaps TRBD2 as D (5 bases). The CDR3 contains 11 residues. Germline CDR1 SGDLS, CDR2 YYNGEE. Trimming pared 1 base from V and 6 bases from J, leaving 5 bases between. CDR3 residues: CASSVTSEQYF. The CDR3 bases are TGTGCCAGCAGCGTAACTAGCGAGCAGTACTTC. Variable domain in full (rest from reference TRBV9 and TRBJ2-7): DSGVTQTPKHLITATGQRVTLRCSPRSGDLSVYWYQQSLDQGLQFLIQYYNGEERAKGNILERFSAQQFPDLHSELNLSSLELGDSALYFCASSVTSEQYFGPGTRLTVT.

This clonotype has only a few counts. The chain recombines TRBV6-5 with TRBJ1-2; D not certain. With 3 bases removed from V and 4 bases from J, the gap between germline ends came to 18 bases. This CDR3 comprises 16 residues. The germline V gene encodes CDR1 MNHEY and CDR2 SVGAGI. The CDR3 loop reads CASSYLTGAVGYGYTF. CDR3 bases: TGTGCCAGCAGTTATCTGACGGGAGCAGTGGGCTATGGCTACACCTTC.